This T cell receptor beta chain stems from a study of OX40 agonist ivuxolimab in advanced cancers. On the study more broadly: Of mixed ages from about 20 to 80 and averaging roughly 64 years, the group was about 80% male. Three patients, one with hepatocellular carcinoma and two with cutaneous melanoma, achieved partial responses.

Assay used: immunoSEQ multiplex PCR; TCRdb lists only in-frame clones, some missing. This sample has 65,000 to 95,000 clones, with 65% to 85% found just once. CDR3 length: 14 amino acids. Germline CDR1 GTSNPN, CDR2 SVGIG (reference sequence). V lost 2 bases, J lost 7 bases, and 5 bases stayed unmatched. Blood was sampled at baseline, cycle 4 day 1, and cycle 7 day 1. This clonotype originated in an adult with an advanced solid tumor such as melanoma, head and neck, liver or kidney cancer. The chain is built from TRBV30 and TRBJ2-7; 13 bases align to TRBD2. The material sequenced was CD4+ or CD8+ T cells sorted from blood, taken in a trial of the OX40 agonist ivuxolimab. DNA for the CDR3: TGTGCCTGGAGTTCGGGACTAGCGGGGCAAGAGCAGTACTTC. This codes for CAWSSGLAGQEQYF.